These T cell receptor beta chains were read from a single sample in a study of metastatic and nonmetastatic thyroid tumors. TCRdb re-called the PCR reads through MiXCR. The repertoire holds 25,000 to 35,000 clones, with 4% to 5% as singletons. The sequenced sample consisted of blood. Receptors originate from a female donor with papillary thyroid cancer or a benign thyroid nodule (not recorded which). Some clones in this sample may be carry-over from other donors' samples. The CDR3 runs from the conserved cysteine through the conserved F or W. The D gene is left open where the match is weak. Clone size, where shown, is once, few, many, or a class for clones that have expanded.

abundance: many; v_gene: TRBV11-1; j_gene: TRBJ2-7; d_gene: TRBD1; CDR3nt: TGTGCCAGCAGCCCGGACAGGACCGAGCAGTACTTC; CDR3aa: CASSPDRTEQYF
abundance: -; v_gene: TRBV11-2; j_gene: TRBJ2-1; d_gene: TRBD2; CDR3nt: TGTGCCAGCAGCGTAGATAGCGGGAGGGACAATGAGCAGTTCTTC; CDR3aa: CASSVDSGRDNEQFF
abundance: -; v_gene: TRBV30; j_gene: TRBJ1-6; d_gene: -; CDR3nt: TGTGCCTGTATTGTAATAGGGGATTCACCCCTCCACTTT; CDR3aa: CACIVIGDSPLHF
abundance: -; v_gene: TRBV6-5; j_gene: TRBJ2-1; d_gene: -; CDR3nt: TGTGCCAGCAATTACTCGGTGGATGAGCCGTTATTC; CDR3aa: CASNYSVDEPLF
abundance: few; v_gene: TRBV7-2; j_gene: TRBJ1-5; d_gene: -; CDR3nt: TGTGCCAGCAGCTTAGTGGCGAATCAGCCCCAGCATTTT; CDR3aa: CASSLVANQPQHF
abundance: few; v_gene: TRBV6-1; j_gene: TRBJ2-2; d_gene: -; CDR3nt: TGTGCCAGCAGTGGGCGTTTGGGCACCGGGGAGCTGTTTTTT; CDR3aa: CASSGRLGTGELFF
abundance: few; v_gene: TRBV15; j_gene: TRBJ2-3; d_gene: -; CDR3nt: TGTGCCACCAGCACTGGGGGGGCCAGCACAGATACGCAGTATTTT; CDR3aa: CATSTGGASTDTQYF
abundance: many; v_gene: TRBV5-4; j_gene: TRBJ1-3; d_gene: TRBD1; CDR3nt: TGTGCCAGCAGCGACTCAGGGGGGGTACGAAACACCATATATTTT; CDR3aa: CASSDSGGVRNTIYF
abundance: many; v_gene: TRBV5-1; j_gene: TRBJ2-1; d_gene: TRBD2; CDR3nt: TGCGCCAGCAGCTTGTTGCCGGGAGGTGGCTACAATGAGCAGCTCTTC; CDR3aa: CASSLLPGGGYNEQLF
abundance: many; v_gene: TRBV27; j_gene: TRBJ2-3; d_gene: -; CDR3nt: TGTGCCAGCATGAAGGGAGACACAGATACGCAGTATTTT; CDR3aa: CASMKGDTDTQYF
abundance: medium-sized; v_gene: TRBV12-3/TRBV12-4; j_gene: TRBJ1-2; d_gene: -; CDR3nt: TGTGCCAGCAGCGGAGGGGGGAACTATGGCTACACCTTC; CDR3aa: CASSGGGNYGYTF
abundance: -; v_gene: TRBV28; j_gene: TRBJ1-1; d_gene: -; CDR3nt: TGTGCCAGTAATGAGGTGAAAACTGAAGCTTTCTTT; CDR3aa: CASNEVKTEAFF
abundance: many; v_gene: TRBV5-5; j_gene: TRBJ1-5; d_gene: TRBD1; CDR3nt: TGTGCCAGCAGCTTGGGATGGACAGGGGAAGGCCAGCCCCAGCATTTT; CDR3aa: CASSLGWTGEGQPQHF
abundance: many; v_gene: TRBV27; j_gene: TRBJ1-1; d_gene: -; CDR3nt: TGTGCCAGCAGTTTAAATCAGTACACTGGAGCTTTCTTT; CDR3aa: CASSLNQYTGAFF
abundance: few; v_gene: TRBV3-1; j_gene: TRBJ1-4; d_gene: TRBD1; CDR3nt: TGTGCCAGCAGCCATCGGGACAGGATCCATGAAAAACTGTTTTTT; CDR3aa: CASSHRDRIHEKLFF
abundance: many; v_gene: TRBV7-3; j_gene: TRBJ2-5; d_gene: TRBD1; CDR3nt: TGTGCCAGCAGCCCCAAGACAGGGGGAGAGACCCAGTACTTC; CDR3aa: CASSPKTGGETQYF
abundance: few; v_gene: TRBV20-1; j_gene: TRBJ2-3; d_gene: TRBD2; CDR3nt: TGCAGTGCTATAATGGTAGCGGGGTCCACATATACGCAGTATTTT; CDR3aa: CSAIMVAGSTYTQYF